Listed below are T cell receptor beta chains from one sample, sequenced in a study of response to subunit inactivated influenza vaccine. TCRdb called the RT-PCR reads again in MiXCR, with one record for every CDR3 protein. The table lists approximately 490,000 distinct CDR3 sequences, approximately 7.3% of them singletons. The specimen comprised PBMCs from blood, sampled around 25 months after vaccination. These receptor sequences come from a man between 50 and 75 years old who received an inactivated influenza vaccine. The CDR3 runs from the conserved cysteine through the conserved F or W. A D gene is named only where the DNA matches it firmly. Rows give clone size only sometimes, using once, few, many, or a class for an expanded clone.

D gene: NA
clone size: NA
J gene: TRBJ1-4
V gene: TRBV5-1
CDR3 DNA: TGCGCCAGCAGCTTAATCGGGGGGATTAATGAAAAACTGTTTTTT
CDR3 protein: CASSLIGGINEKLFF

D gene: NA
clone size: NA
J gene: TRBJ1-1
V gene: TRBV6-5
CDR3 DNA: TGTGCCAGCAGTTACTACGGTGAAGGGGCTGAAGCTTTCTTT
CDR3 protein: CASSYYGEGAEAFF

D gene: TRBD2
clone size: NA
J gene: TRBJ2-1
V gene: TRBV4-2
CDR3 DNA: TGTGCCAGCAGCCCCGAGGAGCGGGGGCCTTCCTACAATGAGCAGTTCTTC
CDR3 protein: CASSPEERGPSYNEQFF

D gene: NA
clone size: few
J gene: TRBJ1-1
V gene: TRBV15
CDR3 DNA: TGTGCCACCAGCAGAGATCGAAAAGGGGGCACTGAAGCTTTCTTT
CDR3 protein: CATSRDRKGGTEAFF

D gene: NA
clone size: many
J gene: TRBJ2-7
V gene: TRBV7-2
CDR3 DNA: TGTGCCAGCAGCTTATTCGACGAGCAGTACTTC
CDR3 protein: CASSLFDEQYF

D gene: NA
clone size: many
J gene: TRBJ1-4
V gene: TRBV5-1
CDR3 DNA: TGCGCCAGCAGCCCGGCGGACAGTCATGAAAAACTGTTTTTT
CDR3 protein: CASSPADSHEKLFF

D gene: TRBD2
clone size: NA
J gene: TRBJ2-2
V gene: TRBV7-9
CDR3 DNA: TGTGCCAGCAACCAGCGGGGGGCGGACACCGGGGAGCTGTTTTTT
CDR3 protein: CASNQRGADTGELFF

D gene: TRBD1
clone size: NA
J gene: TRBJ2-7
V gene: TRBV7-8
CDR3 DNA: TGTGCCAGCAGCCCCAACCCGGGACAGTACGAGCAGTACTTC
CDR3 protein: CASSPNPGQYEQYF

D gene: NA
clone size: few
J gene: TRBJ2-3
V gene: TRBV18
CDR3 DNA: TGTGCCAGCTCATCAAGGGGGATACTCACAGATACGCAGTATTTT
CDR3 protein: CASSSRGILTDTQYF

D gene: NA
clone size: many
J gene: TRBJ2-5
V gene: TRBV7-2
CDR3 DNA: TGTGCCAGCAGGACCAGACGGGAAAATAAACAAGAGACCCAGTACTTC
CDR3 protein: CASRTRRENKQETQYF

D gene: NA
clone size: many
J gene: TRBJ1-3
V gene: TRBV5-1
CDR3 DNA: TGCGCCAGCAGCTCGGAAGTCTCTGGAAACACCATATATTTT
CDR3 protein: CASSSEVSGNTIYF

D gene: TRBD1
clone size: few
J gene: TRBJ2-3
V gene: TRBV10-3
CDR3 DNA: TGTGCCACTCGACAGGGATCGAAAACAGATACGCAGTATTTT
CDR3 protein: CATRQGSKTDTQYF

D gene: NA
clone size: NA
J gene: TRBJ2-7
V gene: TRBV7-8
CDR3 DNA: TGTGCCAGCAGTTTCGCCCAGTTCTACGAGCAGTACTTC
CDR3 protein: CASSFAQFYEQYF

D gene: NA
clone size: few
J gene: TRBJ2-5
V gene: TRBV20-1
CDR3 DNA: TGCAGTGCTAGATTGGGACAAGAGACCCAGTACTTC
CDR3 protein: CSARLGQETQYF

D gene: TRBD2
clone size: few
J gene: TRBJ2-3
V gene: TRBV2
CDR3 DNA: TGTGCCAGCAAACTAGCTAGCGGGGGGGTGAAGTATTTT
CDR3 protein: CASKLASGGVKYF

D gene: TRBD1
clone size: few
J gene: TRBJ1-2
V gene: TRBV7-9
CDR3 DNA: TGTGCCAGCAGCCCCCTTACAGGGGGCGACTATGGCTACACCTTC
CDR3 protein: CASSPLTGGDYGYTF

D gene: NA
clone size: few
J gene: TRBJ2-1
V gene: TRBV7-3
CDR3 DNA: TGTGCCAGCAGCTTAACGTCGGCTAATGAGCAGTTCTTC
CDR3 protein: CASSLTSANEQFF

D gene: TRBD1
clone size: few
J gene: TRBJ2-5
V gene: TRBV25-1
CDR3 DNA: TGTGCCAGCAGTGAGGGTGGGACAGTGGGGACCCAGTACTTC
CDR3 protein: CASSEGGTVGTQYF

D gene: TRBD2
clone size: NA
J gene: TRBJ2-3
V gene: TRBV12-3/TRBV12-4
CDR3 DNA: TGTGCCAGCAGCAGCAACCTAGCGGGGGCCTCCGGTGGCACAGGTACGCAGTATTTT
CDR3 protein: CASSSNLAGASGGTGTQYF

D gene: NA
clone size: NA
J gene: TRBJ2-4
V gene: TRBV5-1
CDR3 DNA: TGCGCCAGCAGCTTGGTGGGCATGGAAAACATTCAGTACTTC
CDR3 protein: CASSLVGMENIQYF

D gene: NA
clone size: NA
J gene: TRBJ1-1
V gene: TRBV12-3/TRBV12-4
CDR3 DNA: TGTGCCAGCAGGATCGCAACTGAGAACACTGAAGCTTTCTTT
CDR3 protein: CASRIATENTEAFF

D gene: NA
clone size: NA
J gene: TRBJ2-3
V gene: TRBV5-1
CDR3 DNA: TGCGCCAGCAGCTCGGGCCAGACGGGGCCCGCAGATACGCAGTATTTT
CDR3 protein: CASSSGQTGPADTQYF

D gene: NA
clone size: NA
J gene: TRBJ2-7
V gene: TRBV27
CDR3 DNA: TGTGCCAGCAGTCCTCTAACGGACAGCTACTACGAGCAGTACTTC
CDR3 protein: CASSPLTDSYYEQYF

D gene: TRBD1
clone size: many
J gene: TRBJ1-1
V gene: TRBV3-1
CDR3 DNA: TGTGCCAGCAGCCAAGATCGCAGGGGGGCTTTCTTT
CDR3 protein: CASSQDRRGAFF

D gene: NA
clone size: few
J gene: TRBJ2-3
V gene: TRBV4-1
CDR3 DNA: TGCGCCAGCAGCCAAGTTGTCATCACAGATACGCAGTATTTT
CDR3 protein: CASSQVVITDTQYF

D gene: TRBD2
clone size: NA
J gene: TRBJ2-1
V gene: TRBV11-2
CDR3 DNA: TGTGCCAGCAACCCTAATAGCGGGCCGACCTACAATGAGCAGTTCTTC
CDR3 protein: CASNPNSGPTYNEQFF